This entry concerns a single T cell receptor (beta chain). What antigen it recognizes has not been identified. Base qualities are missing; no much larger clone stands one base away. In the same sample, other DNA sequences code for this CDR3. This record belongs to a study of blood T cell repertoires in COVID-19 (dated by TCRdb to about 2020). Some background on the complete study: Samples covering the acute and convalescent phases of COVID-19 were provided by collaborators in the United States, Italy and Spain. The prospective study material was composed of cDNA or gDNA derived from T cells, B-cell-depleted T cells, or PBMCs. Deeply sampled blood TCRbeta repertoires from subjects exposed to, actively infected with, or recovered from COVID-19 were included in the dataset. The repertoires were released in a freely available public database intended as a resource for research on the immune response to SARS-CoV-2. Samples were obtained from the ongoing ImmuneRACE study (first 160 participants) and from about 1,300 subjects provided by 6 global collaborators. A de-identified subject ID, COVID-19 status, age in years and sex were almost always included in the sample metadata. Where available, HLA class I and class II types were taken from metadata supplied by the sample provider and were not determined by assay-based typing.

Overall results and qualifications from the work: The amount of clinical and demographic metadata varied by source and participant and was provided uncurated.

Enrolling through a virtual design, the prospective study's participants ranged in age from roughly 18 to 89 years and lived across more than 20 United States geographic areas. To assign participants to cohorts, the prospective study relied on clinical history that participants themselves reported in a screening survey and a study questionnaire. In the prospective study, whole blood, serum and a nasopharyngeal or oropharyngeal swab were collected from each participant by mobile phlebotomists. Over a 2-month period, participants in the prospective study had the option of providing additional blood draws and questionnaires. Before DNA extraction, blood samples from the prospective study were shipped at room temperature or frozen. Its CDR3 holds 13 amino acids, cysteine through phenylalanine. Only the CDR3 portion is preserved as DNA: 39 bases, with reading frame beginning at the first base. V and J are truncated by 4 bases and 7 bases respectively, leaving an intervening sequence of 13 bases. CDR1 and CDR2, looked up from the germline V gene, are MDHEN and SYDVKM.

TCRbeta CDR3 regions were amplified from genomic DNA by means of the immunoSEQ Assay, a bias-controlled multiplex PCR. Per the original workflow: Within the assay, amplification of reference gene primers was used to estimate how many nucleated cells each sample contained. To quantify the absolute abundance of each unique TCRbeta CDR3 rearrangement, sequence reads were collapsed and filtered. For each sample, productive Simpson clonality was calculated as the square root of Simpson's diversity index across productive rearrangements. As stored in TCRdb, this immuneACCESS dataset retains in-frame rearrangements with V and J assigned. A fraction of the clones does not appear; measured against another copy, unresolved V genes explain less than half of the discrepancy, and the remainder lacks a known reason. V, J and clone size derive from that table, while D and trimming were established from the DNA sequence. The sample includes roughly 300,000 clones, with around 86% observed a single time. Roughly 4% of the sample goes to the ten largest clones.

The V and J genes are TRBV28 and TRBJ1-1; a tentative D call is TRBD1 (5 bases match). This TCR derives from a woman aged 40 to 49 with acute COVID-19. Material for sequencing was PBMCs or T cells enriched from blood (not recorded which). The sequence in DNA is TGTGCCAGCAGTTACCCCGGGACTAGTGAAGCTTTCTTT. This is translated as CASSYPGTSEAFF.